This entry concerns a single T cell receptor (beta chain). What it binds is unknown. CDR3 length equals 12 residues. Germline V gives CDR1 MDHEN, CDR2 SYDVKM. With 8 bases removed from V and 2 bases from J, the gap between germline ends came to 10 bases. Repertoires were generated with immunoSEQ multiplex PCR, while TCRdb's copy carries only in-frame clones and drops some. The table includes under 650,000 clones, 90% to 96% detected once. The investigators split CD4+ cells into a CD45RA+ naive subset and a CD45RA-negative memory subset. The sample comes from a study of shared clonotypes between healthy human individuals. The wider study: Donors had three CD4 naive, three CD4 memory, two CD8 naive and one CD8 memory plate apiece.

Study-wide results and limits: Clonotype sharing among the donors was expected to vary with sequencing depth.

The receptor's source is a woman in her twenties or thirties in good health. This sequence joins TRBV28 and TRBJ2-7; possible D gene TRBD2, 6 bases. Sequenced material: naive CD4+ T cells sorted from blood. The subset is: CD45RA+ positively selected. The DNA for the CDR3 is TGTGCCAGCCGTAGCGGCCCCTACGAGCAGTACTTC. Translating it yields CASRSGPYEQYF.